Listed below are T cell receptor beta chains from one sample, sequenced in a study of blood T cells in healthy people across ages. TCRdb reprocessed the 5' RACE reads with MiXCR, giving one entry per CDR3 protein. Among 1.5 million to 2 million distinct CDR3 sequences listed, almost 35% were seen once. Sequencing was performed on blood. The receptors derive from a woman aged 25 to 39 in good health. CDR3s include the opening cysteine and the closing phenylalanine or tryptophan. A D gene is named only where the DNA matches it firmly. Where a row states a size, it is once, few, many or the class of an expanded clone; other rows omit it.

length: 15; D: .; V: TRBV4-1; J: TRBJ2-7; size: few; CDR3: CASSQGVRGYYEQYF; DNA: TGCGCCAGCAGCCAAGGTGTCAGGGGATACTACGAGCAGTACTTC
length: 16; D: .; V: TRBV5-1; J: TRBJ2-7; size: .; CDR3: CASSLPGGFSSYEQYF; DNA: TGCGCCAGCAGCTTACCCGGGGGCTTCAGCTCCTACGAGCAGTACTTC
length: 15; D: .; V: TRBV10-3; J: TRBJ2-7; size: .; CDR3: CAISEGQSLLYEQYF; DNA: TGTGCCATCAGTGAAGGGCAGAGCCTCCTCTACGAGCAGTACTTC
length: 19; D: TRBD2; V: TRBV20-1; J: TRBJ2-1; size: few; CDR3: CSASLPSGTTYLPYNEQFF; DNA: TGCAGTGCTAGCCTCCCTAGCGGGACCACTTATTTACCTTACAATGAGCAGTTCTTC
length: 17; D: TRBD2; V: TRBV16; J: TRBJ2-1; size: .; CDR3: CASSPRGSGGLGNEQFF; DNA: TGTGCCAGCAGCCCCCGTGGCAGCGGGGGGTTAGGTAATGAGCAGTTCTTC
length: 15; D: .; V: TRBV7-9; J: TRBJ2-1; size: few; CDR3: CASSPTANSYNEQFF; DNA: TGTGCCAGCAGCCCGACAGCTAACTCCTACAATGAGCAGTTCTTC
length: 14; D: .; V: TRBV4-2; J: TRBJ1-4; size: .; CDR3: CASSQGASEEKLFF; DNA: TGTGCCAGCAGCCAAGGGGCTTCGGAGGAAAAACTGTTTTTT
length: 15; D: TRBD1; V: TRBV12-3/TRBV12-4; J: TRBJ2-5; size: .; CDR3: CASSPRWTGEETQYF; DNA: TGTGCCAGCAGCCCTCGCTGGACAGGTGAAGAGACCCAGTACTTC
length: 16; D: .; V: TRBV4-1; J: TRBJ2-1; size: .; CDR3: CASSHQGADAYNEQFF; DNA: TGCGCCAGCAGCCACCAAGGGGCAGACGCCTACAATGAGCAGTTCTTC
length: 18; D: TRBD1; V: TRBV12-3/TRBV12-4; J: TRBJ1-6; size: .; CDR3: CASSLGQVPFSYNSPLHF; DNA: TGTGCCAGCAGTCTGGGACAGGTTCCCTTCTCCTATAATTCACCCCTCCACTTT
length: 15; D: .; V: TRBV27; J: TRBJ2-3; size: .; CDR3: CASSSGRRGADTQYF; DNA: TGTGCCAGCAGTTCGGGGCGGAGGGGAGCAGATACGCAGTATTTT
length: 13; D: .; V: TRBV20-1; J: TRBJ1-1; size: .; CDR3: CSARGPMNTEAFF; DNA: TGCAGTGCTAGAGGGCCCATGAACACTGAAGCTTTCTTT
length: 12; D: .; V: TRBV20-1; J: TRBJ2-1; size: few; CDR3: CSARDAGGAQFF; DNA: TGCAGTGCTAGAGATGCTGGCGGGGCGCAGTTCTTC
length: 13; D: .; V: TRBV7-9; J: TRBJ2-5; size: few; CDR3: CASESAYQETQYF; DNA: TGTGCCAGTGAGTCGGCGTACCAAGAGACCCAGTACTTC
length: 16; D: .; V: TRBV7-9; J: TRBJ2-1; size: .; CDR3: CASSSGVGKTYNEQFF; DNA: TGTGCCAGCAGCAGTGGGGTGGGAAAAACCTACAATGAGCAGTTCTTC
length: 16; D: .; V: TRBV5-1; J: TRBJ2-7; size: .; CDR3: CASSRKESLSYNEQYF; DNA: TGCGCCAGCAGCCGTAAGGAGAGTCTCTCCTACAATGAGCAGTACTTC
length: 14; D: .; V: TRBV9; J: TRBJ2-7; size: few; CDR3: CASSVEGSSYVQYF; DNA: TGTGCCAGCAGCGTAGAGGGGAGCTCCTACGTGCAGTACTTC
length: 14; D: .; V: TRBV20-1; J: TRBJ1-1; size: few; CDR3: CSATWDRSNTEAFF; DNA: TGCAGTGCGACCTGGGATAGGTCAAACACTGAAGCTTTCTTT
length: 19; D: TRBD2; V: TRBV20-1; J: TRBJ2-1; size: few; CDR3: CSARDRRGVKLAEDNEQFF; DNA: TGCAGTGCTAGAGATCGTCGAGGGGTAAAACTAGCGGAGGACAATGAGCAGTTCTTC
length: 17; D: TRBD1; V: TRBV28; J: TRBJ2-7; size: .; CDR3: CASSLRTGGRRCPEQYF; DNA: TGTGCCAGCAGTTTGAGGACAGGGGGACGGAGATGTCCCGAGCAGTACTTC
length: 12; D: TRBD2; V: TRBV13; J: TRBJ2-1; size: .; CDR3: CASSLGGGRQFF; DNA: TGTGCCAGCAGCTTAGGGGGAGGGAGGCAGTTCTTC
length: 14; D: .; V: TRBV30; J: TRBJ2-3; size: .; CDR3: CAWIRVGGTDTQYF; DNA: TGTGCCTGGATAAGGGTAGGAGGCACAGATACGCAGTATTTT
length: 12; D: .; V: TRBV20-1; J: TRBJ1-5; size: .; CDR3: CSARDSLEPQHF; DNA: TGCAGTGCTAGAGATTCATTAGAGCCCCAGCATTTT
length: 15; D: TRBD2; V: TRBV29-1; J: TRBJ2-1; size: many; CDR3: CSVVGTSGNYNEQFF; DNA: TGCAGCGTCGTCGGGACTAGCGGGAACTACAATGAGCAGTTCTTC
length: 13; D: .; V: TRBV3-1; J: TRBJ1-1; size: .; CDR3: CASSPGINAEAFF; DNA: TGTGCCAGCAGCCCCGGCATAAACGCTGAAGCTTTCTTT
length: 14; D: TRBD2; V: TRBV6-2/TRBV6-3; J: TRBJ2-7; size: few; CDR3: CASSYAGETYEQYF; DNA: TGTGCCAGCAGTTACGCGGGAGAGACCTACGAGCAGTACTTC
length: 12; D: .; V: TRBV14; J: TRBJ2-1; size: .; CDR3: CASSSPGNEQFF; DNA: TGTGCCAGCAGCTCCCCGGGGAATGAGCAGTTCTTC
length: 12; D: .; V: TRBV20-1; J: TRBJ2-1; size: few; CDR3: CSASRDYNEQFF; DNA: TGCAGTGCTAGCCGGGACTACAATGAGCAGTTCTTC
length: 12; D: .; V: TRBV20-1; J: TRBJ2-3; size: .; CDR3: CSAARGADTQYF; DNA: TGCAGTGCGGCCCGTGGGGCAGATACGCAGTATTTT
length: 15; D: TRBD2; V: TRBV5-1; J: TRBJ2-7; size: many; CDR3: CASSLEVGGAHEQYF; DNA: TGCGCCAGCAGCTTGGAGGTCGGGGGGGCCCACGAGCAGTACTTC
length: 15; D: TRBD2; V: TRBV7-3; J: TRBJ2-1; size: .; CDR3: CASAVGGSSYNEQFF; DNA: TGTGCCAGCGCAGTCGGCGGGAGCTCCTACAATGAGCAGTTCTTC
length: 15; D: TRBD2; V: TRBV7-9; J: TRBJ2-2; size: few; CDR3: CASSLAGLAAGELFF; DNA: TGTGCCAGCAGCTTAGCGGGACTAGCGGCCGGGGAGCTGTTTTTT
length: 15; D: TRBD2; V: TRBV5-1; J: TRBJ2-3; size: .; CDR3: CASSLVVSGADTQYF; DNA: TGCGCCAGCAGCTTGGTTGTTAGCGGGGCAGATACGCAGTATTTT
length: 17; D: TRBD2; V: TRBV6-1; J: TRBJ2-3; size: .; CDR3: CASSRGLAGNIADTQYF; DNA: TGTGCCAGCAGTCGAGGACTAGCGGGAAATATCGCAGATACGCAGTATTTT
length: 11; D: .; V: TRBV29-1; J: TRBJ1-2; size: once; CDR3: CSVSPRGGYTF; DNA: TGCAGCGTTTCCCCCCGGGGGGGCTACACCTTC
length: 15; D: .; V: TRBV6-8; J: TRBJ1-5; size: .; CDR3: CVSSSRAGSCQPQHF; DNA: TGTGTCAGCAGTTCACGCGCCGGGAGCTGTCAGCCCCAGCATTTT
length: 14; D: .; V: TRBV2; J: TRBJ2-3; size: few; CDR3: CASSFGSLTDTQYF; DNA: TGTGCCAGCAGTTTCGGGAGCCTCACAGATACGCAGTATTTT
length: 12; D: .; V: TRBV20-1; J: TRBJ2-1; size: few; CDR3: CSARDPRDEQFF; DNA: TGCAGTGCTAGAGATCCAAGAGATGAGCAGTTCTTC
length: 12; D: .; V: TRBV20-1; J: TRBJ2-3; size: .; CDR3: CSERVSTDTQYF; DNA: TGCAGTGAACGAGTTAGCACAGATACGCAGTATTTT
length: 14; D: .; V: TRBV28; J: TRBJ2-7; size: .; CDR3: CASTLGAVSYEQYF; DNA: TGTGCCAGCACCCTGGGGGCGGTCTCCTACGAGCAGTACTTC
length: 14; D: TRBD1; V: TRBV28; J: TRBJ2-4; size: .; CDR3: CATLGGAGKNIQYF; DNA: TGTGCCACATTAGGGGGCGCGGGCAAAAACATTCAGTACTTC
length: 14; D: .; V: TRBV5-1; J: TRBJ2-7; size: .; CDR3: CASSLSHTNYEQYF; DNA: TGCGCCAGCAGCTTGTCGCACACAAACTACGAGCAGTACTTC
length: 13; D: .; V: TRBV27; J: TRBJ1-2; size: .; CDR3: CASSFRGVYGYTF; DNA: TGTGCCAGCAGTTTCAGGGGCGTCTATGGCTACACCTTC
length: 12; D: .; V: TRBV20-1; J: TRBJ1-5; size: few; CDR3: CSAAKSNQPQHF; DNA: TGCAGTGCAGCGAAAAGCAATCAGCCCCAGCATTTT
length: 13; D: .; V: TRBV5-6; J: TRBJ2-1; size: .; CDR3: CANSLGASVEQFF; DNA: TGCGCCAACAGCTTGGGAGCTAGTGTTGAGCAGTTCTTC